The entry that follows covers one TCR beta chain sequence. Its matching antigen is unknown. This table comes from immunoSEQ multiplex PCR, and its TCRdb copy is limited to in-frame clones, with some not included. The sample lists about 46,000 clones, about 74% occurring once. This specimen belongs to a study of vaccination effects on CD4 cells after COVID-19. Turning to the study itself: Post-vaccine specimens were collected at a median of 72 days following the second dose.

Antigen-specific CD4+ T cells expanded by the ViraFEST assay with viral peptide pools were then sequenced. An approximately 10-day culture period preceded the isolation of CD4+ T cells. It was two doses of either the BNT162b2 or mRNA-1273 vaccine that participants received. The healthy vaccine recipients, who had no prior SARS-CoV-2 infection, showed negative nucleocapsid antibodies. A density of fewer than 2.5 million PBMC per well was used; these cells were cultured with 10 IU/ml IL-2 and roughly 9.5 ug/ml peptides. Half-medium replacement with IL-2 medium occurred on days 3 and 7. Trimming cost V 6 bases and J 2 bases; bases outside gene matches: 3. The germline CDR1 and CDR2 sequences are SNHLY and FYNNEI. The CDR3 sequence is 14 residues long.

J is TRBJ2-1 and V is TRBV2; 8 bases agree with TRBD1. The clonotype comes from a human donor who received a COVID-19 vaccine. The input for sequencing was CD4+ T cells from PBMCs cultured with HCoV-OC43 spike peptides, taken after COVID-19 vaccination. Noted subset: HCoV-OC43 spike overlapping peptide pool stimulation. For the CDR3, the DNA is TGTGCCAGCAGGACAGGGGCGGCCTACAATGAGCAGTTCTTC. Encoded protein: CASRTGAAYNEQFF. The full variable domain, with the rest looked up from reference TRBV2 and TRBJ2-1, is EPEVTQTPSHQVTQMGQEVILRCVPISNHLYFYWYRQILGQKVEFLVSFYNNEISEKSEIFDDQFSVERPDGSNFTLKIRSTKLEDSAMYFCASRTGAAYNEQFFGPGTRLTVL.